The 5 T cell receptor beta chains reported below all come from one sample, sequenced in a study of regulatory T cells in long-lasting Graves disease. The time point denotes: persistent/refractory GD, antithyroid drugs over 5 years with positive TRAb. PBMC-derived RNA was used for the TCR library. Arm-PCR with iRepertoire HTBI primers amplified the CDR3 regions for these TCR beta libraries. One entry per CDR3 protein results from TCRdb running MiXCR on the multiplex PCR reads. In the table there are hundreds of thousands of distinct CDR3 sequences, roughly 20% of which are singletons. The source was peripheral blood mononuclear cells (PBMCs), collected when the disease was refractory, from a patient treated with antithyroid drugs. The receptors here all came from a female donor with Graves disease.

This clonotype was seen more than once but under ten times. At one of its ends the junction is not consistent with the germline gene, which may arise from a read error. V and J are TRBV7-2 and TRBJ1-6, with 7 bases lining up with TRBD1. Looked up from germline, CDR1 is SGHTA and CDR2 is FQGNSA. CDR3 length: 16 amino acids. The CDR3 DNA is TGTGCCGGCAGCTTATCGTCTGTCAGGGGGGATTCACCCCTCCACTTT. It translates to CAGSLSSVRGDSPLHF.

The J gene is TRBJ1-6, the V gene TRBV9, with a weak D call TRBD1 (5 bases). With 0 bases removed from V and 8 bases from J, the gap between germline ends came to 9 bases. CDR3 size: 14 residues. Looked up from germline, CDR1 is SGDLS and CDR2 is YYNGEE. Here the CDR3 reads CASSVVGTDSPLHF. In DNA, the CDR3 is TGTGCCAGCAGCGTAGTGGGGACTGATTCACCCCTCCACTTT. Filled out from reference TRBV9 and TRBJ1-6, the complete variable domain reads DSGVTQTPKHLITATGQRVTLRCSPRSGDLSVYWYQQSLDQGLQFLIQYYNGEERAKGNILERFSAQQFPDLHSELNLSSLELGDSALYFCASSVVGTDSPLHFGNGTRLTVT.

The chain recombines TRBV29-1 with TRBJ2-1; tentatively, D is TRBD1 (6 bases). The CDR3 runs to 13 residues. Germline lookup yields CDR1 SQVTM and CDR2 ANQGSEA. The V end was cut by 6 bases, the J end by 1 base, with 10 bases between. The CDR3 here is CSVRDTSYNEQFF. CDR3 bases: TGCAGCGTCCGGGACACTTCCTACAATGAGCAGTTCTTC.

The sample holds many counts of this clonotype. The chain recombines TRBV7-2 with TRBJ2-5, with D possibly TRBD2 on 6 matching bases. The V gene's germline CDR1 is SGHTA and CDR2 FQGNSA. This CDR3 region has 15 residues. Trimming pared 5 bases from V and 4 bases from J, leaving 17 bases between. This chain's CDR3 is CASSPESAGTETQYF. As DNA, the CDR3 is TGTGCCAGCAGCCCGGAAAGCGCGGGAACAGAGACCCAGTACTTC. Full variable domain (missing parts from reference TRBV7-2 and TRBJ2-5): GAGVSQSPSNKVTEKGKDVELRCDPISGHTALYWYRQSLGQGLEFLIYFQGNSAPDKSGLPSDRFSAERTGGSVSTLTIQRTQQEDSAVYLCASSPESAGTETQYFGPGTRLLVL.

The chain is built from TRBV4-1 and TRBJ1-2, with D tentatively TRBD1 (5 bases). CDR1 is MGHRA and CDR2 is YSYEKL in the germline V gene. CDR3 length: 16 amino acids. Trimming shortened V by 0 bases and J by 8 bases, and 19 bases separated the two germline ends. The CDR3 sequence is CASSQDSKSGGRGYTF. CDR3 nucleotides: TGCGCCAGCAGCCAAGATAGTAAATCGGGGGGTAGAGGCTACACCTTC.